This record covers a single T cell receptor (beta chain). Its target is unknown. This sample was included in a study of T cells in localized non-small cell lung cancer. Findings and limits, study-wide: The study detected a median roughly 61 of the top 100 tumor clones in adjacent lung. Uninvolved adjacent lung showed peak T cell clonality, exceeding tumor.

This CDR3 has 15 residues. Per germline, CDR1 SGHVS and CDR2 FQNEAQ. V was cut by 2 bases and J by 5 bases, with 13 bases left in between. The table came from immunoSEQ multiplex PCR; TCRdb's copy has only in-frame clones and leaves some out. The repertoire holds around 50,000 clones, with roughly 86% as singletons. Source: PBMCs, taken before any cancer treatment. This receptor was identified in a man aged 40 to 75 with stage II lung adenocarcinoma. This chain links TRBV7-8 with TRBJ1-5, with D tentatively TRBD1 (6 bases). DNA for the CDR3: TGTGCCAGCAGCTTACAAAGGGGGGTTGATCAGCCCCAGCATTTT. Its translation: CASSLQRGVDQPQHF.